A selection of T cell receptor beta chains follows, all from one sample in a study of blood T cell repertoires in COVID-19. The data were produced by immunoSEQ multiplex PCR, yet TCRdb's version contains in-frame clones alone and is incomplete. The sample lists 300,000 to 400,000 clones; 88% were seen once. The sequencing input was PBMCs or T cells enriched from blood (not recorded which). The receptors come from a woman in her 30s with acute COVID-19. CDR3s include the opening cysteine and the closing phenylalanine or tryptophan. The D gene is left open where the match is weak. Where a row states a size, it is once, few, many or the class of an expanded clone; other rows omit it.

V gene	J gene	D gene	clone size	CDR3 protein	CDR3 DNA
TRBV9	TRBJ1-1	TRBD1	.	CASSGTGVTEAFF	TGTGCCAGCAGCGGGACAGGGGTTACTGAAGCTTTCTTT
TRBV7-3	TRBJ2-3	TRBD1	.	CASSLTHVGGSGDTQYF	TGTGCCAGCAGCTTAACCCATGTAGGGGGCTCGGGAGATACGCAGTATTTT
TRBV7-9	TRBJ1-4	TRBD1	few	CASSNDRVANEKLFF	TGTGCCAGCAGCAACGACAGGGTTGCTAATGAAAAACTGTTTTTT
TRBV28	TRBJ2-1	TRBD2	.	CASTMGGSSYNEQFF	TGTGCCAGCACCATGGGGGGGAGCTCCTACAATGAGCAGTTCTTC
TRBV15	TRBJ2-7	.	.	CATSRDTGPRDREQYF	TGTGCCACCAGCAGAGATACCGGCCCCAGGGATCGCGAGCAGTACTTC
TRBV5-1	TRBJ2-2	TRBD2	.	CASSLFPSGGASTGELFF	TGCGCCAGCAGCTTGTTTCCTAGCGGGGGGGCAAGCACCGGGGAGCTGTTTTTT
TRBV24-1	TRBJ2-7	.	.	CATSEQYEQYF	TGTGCCACCAGTGAACAATACGAGCAGTACTTC
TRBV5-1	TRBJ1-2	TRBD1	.	CASSLGQGPNYGYTF	TGCGCCAGCAGCTTGGGACAGGGGCCTAACTATGGCTACACCTTC
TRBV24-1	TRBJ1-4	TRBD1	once	CATRNDREDNEKLFF	TGTGCCACCAGAAACGACAGGGAGGATAATGAAAAACTGTTTTTT
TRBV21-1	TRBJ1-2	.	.	CASSKWGTGEADGYTF	TGTGCCAGCAGCAAGTGGGGAACGGGGGAGGCAGATGGCTACACCTTC
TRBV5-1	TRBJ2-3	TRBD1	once	CASSRQGTVTDTQYF	TGCGCCAGCAGCCGACAGGGGACGGTCACAGATACGCAGTATTTT
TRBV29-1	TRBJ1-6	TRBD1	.	CSVAVTGNNSPLHF	TGCAGCGTTGCCGTGACAGGGAATAATTCACCCCTCCACTTT
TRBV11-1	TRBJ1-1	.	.	CASSRGGVLNTEAFF	TGTGCCAGCAGCCGCGGGGGGGTCTTGAACACTGAAGCTTTCTTT
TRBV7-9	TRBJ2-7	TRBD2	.	CASSIGGGSTYEQYF	TGTGCCAGCAGTATTGGCGGGGGGAGTACCTACGAGCAGTACTTC
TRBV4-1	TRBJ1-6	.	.	CASSQNKGEGSPLHF	TGCGCCAGCAGCCAGAATAAGGGGGAAGGTTCACCCCTCCACTTT
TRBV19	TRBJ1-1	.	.	CASMYSLNTEAFF	TGTGCCAGCATGTACAGCCTGAACACTGAAGCTTTCTTT
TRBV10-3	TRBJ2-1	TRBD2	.	CAISGLAGGRGGEQFF	TGTGCCATCAGTGGCCTAGCGGGGGGCCGCGGGGGAGAGCAGTTCTTC
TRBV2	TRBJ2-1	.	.	CARGATPELGEQFF	TGTGCTCGGGGGGCGACCCCGGAGCTCGGTGAGCAGTTCTTC
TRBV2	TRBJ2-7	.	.	CASSEAQEILRPPQQYF	TGTGCCAGCAGTGAAGCGCAGGAAATCCTACGTCCCCCCCAGCAGTACTTC
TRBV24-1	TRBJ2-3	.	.	CATSDSSASTDTQYF	TGTGCCACCAGTGATTCTAGCGCAAGCACAGATACGCAGTATTTT
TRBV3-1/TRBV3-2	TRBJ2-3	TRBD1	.	CASSLRDRSTDTQYF	TGTGCCAGCAGCCTTCGGGACAGGTCCACAGATACGCAGTATTTT
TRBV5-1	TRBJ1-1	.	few	CASSLDADYTEAFF	TGCGCCAGCAGCTTGGATGCGGATTACACTGAAGCTTTCTTT
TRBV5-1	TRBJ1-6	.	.	CASRLTGDNSPLHF	TGCGCCAGCAGGCTGACAGGCGATAATTCACCCCTCCACTTT
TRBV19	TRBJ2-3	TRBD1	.	CASSGTERTTDTQYF	TGTGCCAGCAGTGGGACAGAGCGAACCACAGATACGCAGTATTTT
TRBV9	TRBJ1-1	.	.	CASSVAGQNTEAFF	TGTGCCAGCAGCGTAGCTGGGCAGAACACTGAAGCTTTCTTT
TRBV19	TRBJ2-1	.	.	CASSMEGGVEQFF	TGTGCCAGTAGTATGGAAGGGGGAGTTGAGCAGTTCTTC
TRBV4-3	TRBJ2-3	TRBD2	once	CASSQKVTTSGGAGVTDTQYF	TGCGCCAGCAGCCAAAAGGTTACGACTAGCGGGGGGGCCGGGGTCACAGATACGCAGTATTTT
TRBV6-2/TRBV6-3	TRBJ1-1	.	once	CASSYSSEAFF	TGTGCCAGCAGTTACTCCTCTGAAGCTTTCTTT
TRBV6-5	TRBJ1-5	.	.	CASSIDEHNQPQHF	TGTGCCAGCAGCATAGATGAGCACAATCAGCCCCAGCATTTT
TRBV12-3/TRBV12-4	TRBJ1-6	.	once	CASSPRGGRLHF	TGTGCCAGCAGTCCCCGGGGGGGACGGCTCCACTTT
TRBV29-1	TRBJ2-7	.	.	CSVLKGAYEQYF	TGCAGCGTTCTAAAGGGGGCCTACGAGCAGTACTTC
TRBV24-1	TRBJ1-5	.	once	CATSDPRVNQPQHF	TGTGCCACCAGTGATCCGAGGGTCAATCAGCCCCAGCATTTT
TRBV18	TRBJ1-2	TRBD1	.	CASSLTPSSRDRDHGYTF	TGTGCCAGCTCACTCACCCCGTCCTCCCGGGACAGGGATCATGGCTACACCTTC
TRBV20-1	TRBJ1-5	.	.	CSASQILSNQPQHF	TGCAGTGCTAGTCAGATTCTTAGCAATCAGCCCCAGCATTTT
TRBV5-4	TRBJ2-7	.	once	CASGNQGRGEQYF	TGTGCCAGCGGAAACCAGGGGAGGGGGGAGCAGTACTTC
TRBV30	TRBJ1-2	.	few	CAWSATWGDGYTF	TGTGCCTGGAGTGCGACGTGGGGGGATGGCTACACCTTC
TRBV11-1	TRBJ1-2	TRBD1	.	CASSFEGAHGYTF	TGTGCCAGCAGCTTCGAGGGGGCGCATGGCTACACCTTC
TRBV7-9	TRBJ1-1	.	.	CASSLDPGNEAFF	TGTGCCAGCAGCTTAGATCCAGGGAATGAAGCTTTCTTT
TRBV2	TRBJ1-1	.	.	CASSEALQTEAFF	TGTGCCAGCAGTGAAGCGCTCCAGACTGAAGCTTTCTTT
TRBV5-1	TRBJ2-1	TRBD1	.	CASKGQGRRAYNEQFF	TGCGCCAGCAAGGGACAGGGAAGACGTGCCTACAATGAGCAGTTCTTC
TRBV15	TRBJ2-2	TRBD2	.	CATSRDRLATNTGELFF	TGTGCCACCAGCAGAGACCGACTAGCGACGAACACCGGGGAGCTGTTTTTT
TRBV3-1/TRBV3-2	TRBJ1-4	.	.	CASSHLAEDSTNEKLFF	TGTGCCAGCAGCCACCTAGCGGAAGATTCAACTAATGAAAAACTGTTTTTT
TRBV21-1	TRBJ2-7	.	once	CASSKDGTRVHEQYF	TGTGCCAGCAGCAAAGATGGGACTAGAGTCCACGAGCAGTACTTC
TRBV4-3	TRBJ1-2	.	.	CASSQLGVWNYGYTF	TGCGCCAGCAGCCAATTAGGGGTATGGAACTATGGCTACACCTTC
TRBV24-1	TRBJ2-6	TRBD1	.	CATSDKGAEGANVLTF	TGTGCCACCAGTGATAAGGGGGCCGAGGGGGCCAACGTCCTGACTTTC
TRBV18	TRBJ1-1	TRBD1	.	CASSPKGAGTEAFF	TGTGCCAGCTCACCAAAGGGGGCTGGGACTGAAGCTTTCTTT
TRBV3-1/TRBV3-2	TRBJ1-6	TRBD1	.	CASSIQGANSPLHF	TGTGCCAGCAGCATTCAGGGGGCAAATTCACCCCTCCACTTT
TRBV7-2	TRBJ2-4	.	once	CASSLRSRGQNIQYF	TGTGCCAGCAGCCTCCGATCTAGAGGCCAAAACATTCAGTACTTC
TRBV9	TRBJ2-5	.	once	CASSATAGVQETQYF	TGTGCCAGCAGCGCGACAGCAGGGGTACAAGAGACCCAGTACTTC
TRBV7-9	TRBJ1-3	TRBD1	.	CASSLVLRQGGDGNTIYF	TGTGCCAGCAGCTTAGTACTTCGACAGGGTGGCGACGGAAACACCATATATTTT
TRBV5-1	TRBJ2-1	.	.	CASSFAGHEQFF	TGCGCCAGCAGCTTCGCGGGACATGAGCAGTTCTTC
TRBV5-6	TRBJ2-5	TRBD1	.	CASSQGQLETQYF	TGTGCCAGCAGCCAGGGACAGTTAGAGACCCAGTACTTC
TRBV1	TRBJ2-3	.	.	CTSSQREDTQYF	TGCACCAGCAGCCAACGAGAGGATACGCAGTATTTT
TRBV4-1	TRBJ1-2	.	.	CASSQVGFTQGYTF	TGCGCCAGCAGCCAAGTGGGCTTTACACAAGGCTACACCTTC
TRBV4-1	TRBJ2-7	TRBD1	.	CASRDLQGVTYEQYF	TGCGCCAGCAGGGACCTGCAGGGGGTCACCTACGAGCAGTACTTC
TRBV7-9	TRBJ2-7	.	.	CAGQGQIAYEQYF	TGTGCCGGCCAAGGACAAATCGCCTACGAGCAGTACTTC
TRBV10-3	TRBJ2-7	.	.	CAIALDGLTYEQYF	TGTGCCATCGCATTGGACGGACTAACCTACGAGCAGTACTTC